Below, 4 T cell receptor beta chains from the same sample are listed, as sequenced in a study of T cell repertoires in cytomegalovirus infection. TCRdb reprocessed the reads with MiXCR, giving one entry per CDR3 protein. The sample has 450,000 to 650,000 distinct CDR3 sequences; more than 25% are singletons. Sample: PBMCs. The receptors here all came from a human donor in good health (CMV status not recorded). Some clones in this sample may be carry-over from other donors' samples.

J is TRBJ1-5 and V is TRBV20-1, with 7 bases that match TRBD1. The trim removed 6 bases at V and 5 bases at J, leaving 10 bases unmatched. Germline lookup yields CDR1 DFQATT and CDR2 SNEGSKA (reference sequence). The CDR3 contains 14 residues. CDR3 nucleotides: TGCAGTGCACCAAGGGGGCAGCTGGATCAGCCCCAGCATTTT. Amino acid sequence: CSAPRGQLDQPQHF.

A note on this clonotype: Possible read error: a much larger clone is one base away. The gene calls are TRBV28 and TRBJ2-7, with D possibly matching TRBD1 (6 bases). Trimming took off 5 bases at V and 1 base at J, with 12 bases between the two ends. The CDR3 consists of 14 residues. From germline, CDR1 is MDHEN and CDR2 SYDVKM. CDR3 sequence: CASSPGEKSYEQYV. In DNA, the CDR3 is TGTGCCAGCAGTCCAGGGGAAAAATCCTACGAGCAGTACGTC.

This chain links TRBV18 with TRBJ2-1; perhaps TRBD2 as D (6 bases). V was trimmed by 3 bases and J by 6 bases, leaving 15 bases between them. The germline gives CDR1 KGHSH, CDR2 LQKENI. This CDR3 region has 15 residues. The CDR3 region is CASSPGRLPPNEQFF. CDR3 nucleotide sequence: TGTGCCAGCTCACCCGGGAGACTGCCTCCCAATGAGCAGTTCTTC.

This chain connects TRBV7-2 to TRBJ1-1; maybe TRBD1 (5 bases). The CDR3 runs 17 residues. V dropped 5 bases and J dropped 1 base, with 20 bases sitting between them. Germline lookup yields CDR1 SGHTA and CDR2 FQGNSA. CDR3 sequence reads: CASSPGASLVWNTEAFF. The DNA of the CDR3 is TGTGCCAGCAGCCCCGGGGCCTCCCTAGTATGGAACACTGAAGCTTTCTTT.